The rows below give T cell receptor beta chains drawn from one sample of a study of T-cell reconstitution after alpha-beta-depleted transplantation in children. TCRdb re-analysed the PCR reads in MiXCR, keeping a single row per CDR3 protein. The sample shows 150,000 to 200,000 distinct CDR3 sequences, roughly 15% of them seen only once. Material: PBMCs from the stem cell graft donor, obtained from the stem cell graft. The receptors derive from a human donor who donated a stem cell graft to a child with acute lymphoblastic leukemia. Each CDR3 is given with its conserved first and last residue. Fields, in order: D gene, clone size, V gene, J gene, CDR3 DNA, CDR3 protein. A D gene is named only where the DNA matches it firmly. Clone size, where shown, is once, few, many, or a class for clones that have expanded.

TRBD1	many	TRBV29-1	TRBJ2-1	TGCAGCGTTGGGTTTTTTTGGGCCAGGGGGCGTCACAATGAGCAGTTCTTC	CSVGFFWARGRHNEQFF
TRBD2	many	TRBV11-3	TRBJ2-1	TGTGCCAGCAGCTTAAGACTAGCGGGAGGTCCCAATGAGCAGTTCTTC	CASSLRLAGGPNEQFF
.	many	TRBV20-1	TRBJ2-3	TGCAGTGCTCCGCCCCACGAAAGGACGTCAACTAGCACAGATACGCAGTATTTT	CSAPPHERTSTSTDTQYF
.	many	TRBV5-1	TRBJ2-3	TGCGCCAACCCGCCAGATACGCAGTATTTT	CANPPDTQYF
.	.	TRBV29-1	TRBJ2-2	TGCAGCGCCGTCTCCAGCGAAACGGTTGTCACCGGGGAGCTGTTTTTT	CSAVSSETVVTGELFF
.	many	TRBV6-5	TRBJ1-1	TGTGCCAGCAGATACGGAACTTACACTGAAGCTTTCTTT	CASRYGTYTEAFF
.	many	TRBV29-1	TRBJ2-4	TGCAGCGTTGAAGCTTCAGCGTACAAAAACATTCAGTACTTC	CSVEASAYKNIQYF
.	many	TRBV12-3/TRBV12-4	TRBJ1-4	TGTGCCAGCACTGGGACGTCCCAATGGCGGGGTAATGAAAAACTGTTTTTT	CASTGTSQWRGNEKLFF
.	.	TRBV7-2	TRBJ1-2	TGTGCCAGCAGCCCCCACAGGGCCCCTAACTATGGCGACACCTTC	CASSPHRAPNYGDTF
TRBD2	few	TRBV6-2/TRBV6-3	TRBJ2-1	TGTGCCAGCAGTTATTCCGGGACTAGCATCGATGAGCAGTTCTTC	CASSYSGTSIDEQFF
.	.	TRBV7-9	TRBJ2-1	TGTGCCAGCAGCTTAGGGCAACGGTCCTACAATGAGCAGTTCTTC	CASSLGQRSYNEQFF
TRBD1	.	TRBV29-1	TRBJ2-7	TGCAGCGTTGGACAGGGGATATACGAGCAGTACTTC	CSVGQGIYEQYF
.	many	TRBV6-1	TRBJ1-1	TGTGCCAGCATCCCCTTTTCTTATGGGAACACTGAAGCTTTCTTT	CASIPFSYGNTEAFF
.	many	TRBV25-1	TRBJ2-7	TGTGCCAGCAGTTCCGGGGGCGCGGACGAGCAGTACTTC	CASSSGGADEQYF
.	many	TRBV10-1	TRBJ2-2	TGCGCCAGCAGTAAGATAAGCGGGGAGCTGTTTTTT	CASSKISGELFF
.	few	TRBV19	TRBJ1-1	TGTGCCAGTAGTATCCCTCGCAGGGGGAACACTGAAGCTTTCTTT	CASSIPRRGNTEAFF
.	many	TRBV10-3	TRBJ2-2	TGTGCCATCAGTGCGGGCGGAACCGGGGAGCTGTTTTTT	CAISAGGTGELFF
TRBD1	many	TRBV5-1	TRBJ2-3	TGCGCCAGGACGGAACAGGGACAGGCGTGCACAGATACGCAGTATTTT	CARTEQGQACTDTQYF
.	.	TRBV12-3/TRBV12-4	TRBJ2-3	TGTGCCAGCAGTTGGGGGAAAGCGCAGTATTTT	CASSWGKAQYF
TRBD2	many	TRBV5-1	TRBJ2-7	TGCGCCAGCAGCCATCTTAGCGGGAGTGGCAACGAGCAGTACTTC	CASSHLSGSGNEQYF
.	.	TRBV10-1	TRBJ2-4	TGCGCCAGCAGTGAGGACGGGGAAAACATTCAGTACTTC	CASSEDGENIQYF
.	many	TRBV6-6	TRBJ1-5	TGTGCCAGCAGTTATTCTAGCAATCAGCCCCAGCATTTT	CASSYSSNQPQHF
TRBD1	many	TRBV6-1	TRBJ2-2	TGTGCCAGCAGCAAACAGGGGTGGGAAAACACCGGGGAGCTGTTTTTT	CASSKQGWENTGELFF
.	.	TRBV11-2	TRBJ1-1	TGTGCCAGCAGCCTAGATCGTCCGGGACACCCGGCGACTGAAGCTTTCTTT	CASSLDRPGHPATEAFF
TRBD2	many	TRBV30	TRBJ2-3	TGTGCCTGGAGGGAAGCGGGAGGCACAGATACGCAGTATTTT	CAWREAGGTDTQYF
.	many	TRBV29-1	TRBJ1-2	TGCAGCGTTTCTGGATATGGCTACACCTTC	CSVSGYGYTF